The entry that follows covers one T cell receptor (beta chain) sequence. Seattle's enrolled individuals joined amid active infection and were then monitored longitudinally. The protocol was immunoSEQ multiplex PCR, while the TCRdb copy is restricted to in-frame clones and leaves out a portion. Of 100,000 to 150,000 clones listed, 90% to 95% are singletons. This sample was included in a study of blood T cell repertoires in COVID-19. Study-wide background: T cells, B-cell-depleted T cells, or PBMCs provided the cDNA or gDNA that served as material.

This CDR3 has 15 amino acids. V was pared by 3 bases and J by 4 bases, with 15 bases between. The V gene's germline CDR1 is SGHVS and CDR2 FQNEAQ. The specimen sequenced was peripheral blood. The chain uses TRBV7-8 and TRBJ1-1; tentative D call: TRBD1 (5 bases). This clonotype originated in a man aged 45-60 years with COVID-19, enrolled during active disease. CDR3 DNA sequence: TGTGCCAGCAGCTTGAGCAGGGCTTCGGGCACTGAAGCTTTCTTT. It yields the protein CASSLSRASGTEAFF.